This T cell receptor (beta chain) comes out of a study of regulatory T cells in long-lasting Graves disease. Time point here: persistent/refractory GD, antithyroid drugs over 5 years with positive TRAb. From PBMCs, RNA was extracted and then used to make the TCR library. Patients all came to the study from an endocrinology department in Xi'an, China. Arm-PCR with iRepertoire HTBI primers amplified the CDR3 regions for these TCR beta libraries. Per the original methods: Detected in the samples were 62 TRBV and under 15 TRBJ segments. TCRdb reanalysed the multiplex PCR reads using MiXCR and keeps one entry per CDR3 protein. The V and J calls were not made by the authors but by TCRdb's processing. This table has approximately 360,000 distinct CDR3 sequences, roughly 25% appearing once. CDR1 MDHEN and CDR2 SYDVKM come from the germline V gene. V lost 3 bases, J lost 0 bases, and 5 bases stayed unmatched. The CDR3 has 15 amino acids.

This clonotype was counted ten times or more. V and J are TRBV28 and TRBJ2-7; 7 nucleotides agree with TRBD2. This receptor was identified in a woman between 40 and 55 years old with Graves disease. This sample comprised peripheral blood mononuclear cells (PBMCs), obtained when the disease was refractory, from a patient treated with antithyroid drugs. The CDR3 spells CASSFASGLSYEQYF. The CDR3 DNA reads TGTGCCAGCAGTTTTGCTAGCGGCCTCTCCTACGAGCAGTACTTC.